This T cell receptor (beta chain) was captured in a study of post-analysis software for immune sequencing data. Across the study: Relapsing-remitting, secondary progressive and progressive-relapsing forms made up the multiple sclerosis disease courses. Findings of the study overall: Comparison with controls showed significantly lower normalized Chao1 diversity in multiple sclerosis patients. A few TRBV segments (TRBV5-6, TRBV5-1 and TRBV20-1 among them) occurred more frequently in patients than in controls. F measure showed strong co-clustering of same-batch samples.

A remark on this clonotype: Antigen specificity is unknown.

Every TCR beta cDNA library bore unique molecular identifiers. Around 500,000 cDNA molecules were obtained per 1 to 10 million input T cells. TCRdb ran MiXCR on the PCR reads and lists one entry per CDR3 protein. The sample contains about 810,000 distinct CDR3 sequences, around 50% of which appear only once. Germline assignment: CDR1 SGHVS and CDR2 FNYEAQ. The CDR3 consists of 15 residues. With 5 bases clipped from V and 2 bases from J, the junction kept 3 bases outside the gene matches. The source of this sequence is a girl aged 5-17 years with multiple sclerosis. The sequenced sample was blood. The J gene is TRBJ2-1, the V gene TRBV7-6; 10 nucleotides align to TRBD1. This CDR3 reads CASSRGTGAYNEQFF. DNA of the CDR3: TGTGCCAGCAGCCGCGGGACAGGGGCCTACAATGAGCAGTTCTTC.